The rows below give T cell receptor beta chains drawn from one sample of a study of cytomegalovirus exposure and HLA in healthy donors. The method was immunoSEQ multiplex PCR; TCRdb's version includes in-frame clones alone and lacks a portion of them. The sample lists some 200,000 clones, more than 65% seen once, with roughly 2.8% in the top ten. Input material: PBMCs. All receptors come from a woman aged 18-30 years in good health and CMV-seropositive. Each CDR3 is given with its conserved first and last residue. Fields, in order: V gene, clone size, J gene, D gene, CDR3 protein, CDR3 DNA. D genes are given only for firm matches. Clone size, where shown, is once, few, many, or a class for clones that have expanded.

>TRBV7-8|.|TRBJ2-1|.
CASSLVFEGGHVEQFF
TGTGCCAGCAGCTTAGTTTTCGAGGGGGGGCACGTTGAGCAGTTCTTC
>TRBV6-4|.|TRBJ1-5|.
CARATGGRLNNQPQHF
TGTGCCAGGGCAACCGGGGGACGGTTGAACAATCAGCCCCAGCATTTT
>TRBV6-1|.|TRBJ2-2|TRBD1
CASWGQPPNTGELFF
TGTGCCAGCTGGGGACAGCCCCCGAACACCGGGGAGCTGTTTTTT
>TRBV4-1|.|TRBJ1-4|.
CASSKIQEKLFF
TGCGCCAGCAGCAAAATACAGGAAAAACTGTTTTTT
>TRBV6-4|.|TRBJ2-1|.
CASSDSRQPNNEQFF
TGTGCCAGCAGTGACTCCCGACAGCCTAACAATGAGCAGTTCTTC
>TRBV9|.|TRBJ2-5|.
CASSAPGSWETQYF
TGTGCCAGCAGCGCGCCGGGTTCGTGGGAGACCCAGTACTTC
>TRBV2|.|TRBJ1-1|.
CASPSGVNTEAFF
TGTGCCAGCCCCTCGGGGGTGAACACTGAAGCTTTCTTT
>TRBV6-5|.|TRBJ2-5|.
CASSRWLEGVETQYF
TGTGCCAGCAGCCGCTGGCTAGAGGGGGTAGAGACCCAGTACTTC
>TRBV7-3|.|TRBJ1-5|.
CASSFDRIGNQPQHF
TGTGCCAGCAGCTTCGACAGGATAGGAAATCAGCCCCAGCATTTT
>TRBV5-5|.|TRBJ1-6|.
CASSLGGNSPLHF
TGTGCCAGCAGCTTAGGGGGAAATTCACCCCTCCACTTT
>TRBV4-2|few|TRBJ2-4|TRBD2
CASSQEGTSGAGQGIQYF
TGTGCCAGCAGCCAAGAAGGAACTAGCGGGGCGGGCCAAGGCATTCAGTACTTC
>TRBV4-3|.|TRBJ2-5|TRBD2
CASSQGPAGEQETQYF
TGCGCCAGCAGCCAAGGCCCAGCGGGGGAACAAGAGACCCAGTACTTC
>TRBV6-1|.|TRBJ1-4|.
CASSEGDGHFNEKLFF
TGTGCCAGCAGTGAAGGGGATGGACACTTTAATGAAAAACTGTTTTTT
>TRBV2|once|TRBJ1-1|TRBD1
CASSALTGGLAEAFF
TGTGCCAGCAGTGCCCTGACAGGGGGCTTAGCTGAAGCTTTCTTT
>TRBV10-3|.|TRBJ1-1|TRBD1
CAIRWGTGPTEAFF
TGTGCCATCAGGTGGGGGACAGGGCCCACTGAAGCTTTCTTT
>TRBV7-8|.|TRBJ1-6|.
CASSLARVLVDSPLHF
TGTGCCAGCAGCTTAGCGAGGGTTTTGGTCGATTCACCCCTCCACTTT
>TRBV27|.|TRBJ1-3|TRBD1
CAKLTGVNGNTIYF
TGTGCCAAACTCACAGGGGTGAATGGAAACACCATATATTTT
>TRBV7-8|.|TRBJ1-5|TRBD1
CASSSYDRGGNQPQHF
TGTGCCAGCAGCTCCTACGACAGGGGTGGAAATCAGCCCCAGCATTTT
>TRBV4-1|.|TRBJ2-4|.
CASSQVGGGVAKNIQYF
TGCGCCAGCAGCCAAGTCGGGGGAGGCGTAGCCAAAAACATTCAGTACTTC
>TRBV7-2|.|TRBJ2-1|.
CASSLGIGASYNEQFF
TGTGCCAGCAGCTTAGGAATAGGGGCCTCCTACAATGAGCAGTTCTTC
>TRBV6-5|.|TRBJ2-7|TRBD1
CASSYEDRAREQYF
TGTGCCAGCAGTTACGAGGACAGGGCCAGAGAGCAGTACTTC
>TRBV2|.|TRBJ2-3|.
CASSERRGSTDTQYF
TGTGCCAGCAGTGAACGGCGGGGAAGCACAGATACGCAGTATTTT
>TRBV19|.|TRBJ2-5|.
CASSSIETQYF
TGTGCCAGTAGTTCCATTGAGACCCAGTACTTC
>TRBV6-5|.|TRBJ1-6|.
CASSYSIGFNSPLHF
TGTGCCAGCAGTTACTCGATTGGCTTTAATTCACCCCTCCACTTT
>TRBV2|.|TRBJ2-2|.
CARGWGVGTGELFF
TGTGCCAGGGGATGGGGGGTAGGCACCGGGGAGCTGTTTTTT
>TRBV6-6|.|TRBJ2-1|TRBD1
CASFTKDQGDINEQFF
TGTGCCAGCTTTACGAAGGACCAGGGGGACATCAATGAGCAGTTCTTC
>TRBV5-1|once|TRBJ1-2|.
CASSGAQEYGYTF
TGCGCCAGCAGCGGCGCACAGGAGTATGGCTACACCTTC
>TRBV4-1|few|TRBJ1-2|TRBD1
CASSQGQGANRGYTF
TGCGCCAGCAGCCAAGGACAGGGGGCCAATCGTGGCTACACCTTC
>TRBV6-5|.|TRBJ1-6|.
CASMLSSYNSPLHF
TGTGCCAGCATGCTAAGCTCCTATAATTCACCCCTCCACTTT
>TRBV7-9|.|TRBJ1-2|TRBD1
CASSQPPGTGGGYTF
TGTGCCAGCAGCCAACCCCCCGGGACAGGAGGGGGCTACACCTTC
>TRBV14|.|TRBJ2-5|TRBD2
CASSQGPGGGKETQYF
TGTGCCAGCAGCCAAGGCCCCGGCGGGGGGAAAGAGACCCAGTACTTC
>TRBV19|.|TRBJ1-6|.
CASSMTVFNSPLHF
TGTGCCAGTAGTATGACAGTTTTTAATTCACCCCTCCACTTT